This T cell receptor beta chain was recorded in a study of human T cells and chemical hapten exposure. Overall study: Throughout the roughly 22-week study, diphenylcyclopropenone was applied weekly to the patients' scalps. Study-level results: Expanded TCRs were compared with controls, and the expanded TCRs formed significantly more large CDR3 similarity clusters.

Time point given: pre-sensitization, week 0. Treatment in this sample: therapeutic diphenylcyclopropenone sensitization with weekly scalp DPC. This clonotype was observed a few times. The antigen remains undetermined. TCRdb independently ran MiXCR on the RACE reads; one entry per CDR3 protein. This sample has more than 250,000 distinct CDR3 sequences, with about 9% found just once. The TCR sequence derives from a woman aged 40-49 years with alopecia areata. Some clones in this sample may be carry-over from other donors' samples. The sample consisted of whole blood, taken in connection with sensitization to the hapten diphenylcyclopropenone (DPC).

DNA of the CDR3: TGCAGCGTTGGACTAGCGGGACAAGAGACCCAGTACTTC. Translation gives CSVGLAGQETQYF. The rearrangement uses TRBV29-1 and TRBJ2-5; the match to TRBD2 covers 11 bases. In germline, CDR1 is SQVTM, CDR2 ANQGSEA. Losses at the gene ends were 4 bases for V and 2 bases for J; bases not matched to a gene: 0. This CDR3 has 13 amino acids.